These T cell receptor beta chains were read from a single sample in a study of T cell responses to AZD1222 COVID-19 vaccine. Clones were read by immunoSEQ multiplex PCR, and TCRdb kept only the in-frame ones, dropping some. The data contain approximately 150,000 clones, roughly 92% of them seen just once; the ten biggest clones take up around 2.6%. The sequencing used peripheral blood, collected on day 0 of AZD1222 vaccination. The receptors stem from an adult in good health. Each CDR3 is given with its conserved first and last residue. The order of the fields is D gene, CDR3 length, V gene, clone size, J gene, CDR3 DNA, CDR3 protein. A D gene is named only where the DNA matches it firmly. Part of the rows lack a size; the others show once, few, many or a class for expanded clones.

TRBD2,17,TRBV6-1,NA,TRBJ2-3,TGTGCCAGCAGTGGGGCCAGACTAGCGGTTCTCACAGATACGCAGTATTTT,CASSGARLAVLTDTQYF
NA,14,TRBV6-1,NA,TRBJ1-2,TGTGCCAGCAGTGAACAGGCCCGCGGCTATGGCTACACCTTC,CASSEQARGYGYTF
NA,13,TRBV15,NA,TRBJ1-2,TGTGCCACCAGCGAAGGGCTTCAAGTCAGCTACACCTTC,CATSEGLQVSYTF
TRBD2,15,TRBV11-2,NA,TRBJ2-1,TGTGCCAGCAGCTTATTACTAGCGTCCTACAATGAGCAGTTCTTC,CASSLLLASYNEQFF
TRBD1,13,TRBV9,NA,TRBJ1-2,TGTGCCAGCAGCGTACAGGGGGCGGCTGGCTACACCTTC,CASSVQGAAGYTF
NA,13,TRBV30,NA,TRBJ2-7,TGTGCCTGGAGTGTAGGGGACACCTACGAGCAGTACTTC,CAWSVGDTYEQYF
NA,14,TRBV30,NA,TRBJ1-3,TGTGCCTGGAGGGCGGGGAGCTCTGGAAACACCATATATTTT,CAWRAGSSGNTIYF
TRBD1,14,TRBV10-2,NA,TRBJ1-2,TGCGCCAGCAGGCCCGGACAGGGAGATTATGGCTACACCTTC,CASRPGQGDYGYTF
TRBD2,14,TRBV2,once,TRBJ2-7,TGTGCCAGTGGGGGACTAGCGGGAGCTGGTGAGCAGTACTTC,CASGGLAGAGEQYF
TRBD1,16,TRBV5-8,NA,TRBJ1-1,TGTGCCAGCAGTCCCGGGACAGGGTTTGACAACCCTGAAGCTTTCTTT,CASSPGTGFDNPEAFF
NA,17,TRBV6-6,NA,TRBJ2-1,TGTGCCAGCAGTCCGACCCCCCTAGGGGTCTCCTACAATGAGCAGTTCTTC,CASSPTPLGVSYNEQFF
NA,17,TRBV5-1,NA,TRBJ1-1,TGCGCCAGCAGCTTGTCCCCCTGGGAGGGATTGAACACTGAAGCTTTCTTT,CASSLSPWEGLNTEAFF
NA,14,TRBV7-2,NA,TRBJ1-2,TGTGCCAGCAGCTTAACACAAGGGGACTATGGCTACACCTTC,CASSLTQGDYGYTF
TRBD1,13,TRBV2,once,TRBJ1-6,TGTGCCAGCAGCGGACAGGGTGAATCACCCCTCCACTTT,CASSGQGESPLHF
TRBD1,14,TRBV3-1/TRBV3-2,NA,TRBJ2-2,TGTGCCAGCACCCTAGGGACAGGGTCTGGGGAGCTGTTTTTT,CASTLGTGSGELFF
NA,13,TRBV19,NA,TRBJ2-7,TGTGCCAGTAGTATCGGGCGGGCCTACGAGCAGTACTTC,CASSIGRAYEQYF
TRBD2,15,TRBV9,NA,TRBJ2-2,TGTGCCAGCAGCGTAACTAGCGAGAACACCGGGGAGCTGTTTTTT,CASSVTSENTGELFF
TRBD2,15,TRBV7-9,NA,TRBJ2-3,TGTGCCAGCACCCTTAGCGGGGCTAGCACAGATACGCAGTATTTT,CASTLSGASTDTQYF
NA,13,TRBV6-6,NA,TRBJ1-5,TGTGCCAGCAGTTACAATGGAGATCAGCCCCAGCATTTT,CASSYNGDQPQHF
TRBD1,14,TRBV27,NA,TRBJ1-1,TGTGCCAGCAGTTTAGGTAACAGGGGGACTGAAGCTTTCTTT,CASSLGNRGTEAFF
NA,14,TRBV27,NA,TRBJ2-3,TGTGCCAGCAGTTTCTACCCTAGCACAGATACGCAGTATTTT,CASSFYPSTDTQYF
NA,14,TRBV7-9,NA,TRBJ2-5,TGTGCCAGCAGCTTAGGATCCTCCCAAGAGACCCAGTACTTC,CASSLGSSQETQYF
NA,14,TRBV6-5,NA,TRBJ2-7,TGTGCCAGCAGTTCCGCAGAAACATCCTACGAGCAGTACTTC,CASSSAETSYEQYF
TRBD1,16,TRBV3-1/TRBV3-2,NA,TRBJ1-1,TGTGCCAGCAGCCCGAGCGGGACAGGTTATCTTTATGAAGCTTTCTTT,CASSPSGTGYLYEAFF